This T cell receptor (beta chain) was sequenced for a study of cytomegalovirus exposure and HLA in healthy donors. About the study: A prior study identified 120 million or so unique TCR beta sequences from 200 million or so T cells. Whole-study results and caveats: Later analysis demonstrated an association between a missense DCLRE1C variant and TCR beta V- and J-gene trimming. Per a later analysis, about 17,000 TCR beta sequences showed association with HLA alleles at 0.05 false discovery rate. The productive fraction for most TCR beta V segments was about 87% or about 30% in an earlier analysis.

A remark on this clone: Its antigen remains unknown.

CDR1 and CDR2 (germline): SGHNT, YYREEE (reference sequence). The J segment lost 2 bases and the V segment lost 3 bases, leaving 9 bases of the junction unmatched. The CDR3 length is 18 residues. Researchers ran the PCR with 60 Vbeta and 13 Jbeta primers. Only in-frame clones appear in the TCRdb table, and some are missing; sequencing was by immunoSEQ multiplex PCR. The sample carries around 170,000 clones, roughly 76% recorded once. What was sequenced was PBMCs. The chain recombines TRBV5-4 with TRBJ1-3; 12 nucleotides agree with TRBD1. This TCR came from a man aged 35 to 55 in good health and CMV-seropositive. CDR3 nucleotide sequence: TGTGCCAGCAGCTCGTGGGGACAGGGGGCCTCCGCTGGAAACACCATATATTTT. This gives the protein CASSSWGQGASAGNTIYF.